This T cell receptor beta chain was identified in a study of CD4 T cells in relation to SARS-CoV-2 and coronaviruses. Across the study: No peptide or an HIV-1 Nef peptide pool served as negative control. Crossreactive spike epitopes shared across donors were mapped to their HLA restriction.

The unexposed donors gave CD4+ T cells in about 2011-2018, prior to COVID-19. CD4+ T cells were isolated from the cells after less than 13 days of culture. Some clones are missing from TCRdb's copy, which holds only in-frame ones; the method was immunoSEQ multiplex PCR. Among 16,000 or so clones listed, around 77% were seen once. As regards this clone: Its cognate antigen is unknown.

Study observations and caveats: About 64% of donors had memory CD4+ clonotypes crossrecognizing SARS-CoV-2 and common cold coronavirus spike. Compared with monoreactive clones, crossreactive clones showed significantly weaker SARS-CoV-2 expansion.

The CDR3 length is 16 residues. Per the germline V gene, CDR1 is GTSNPN and CDR2 is SVGIG (reference sequence). The V and J ends lost 2 bases and 7 bases respectively, with 18 bases between them. This sequence joins TRBV30 and TRBJ1-6; D perhaps matches TRBD1 (6 bases). The TCR comes from a human donor in good health. Sequenced material: CD4+ T cells from PBMCs, cultured in vitro. CDR3 DNA: TGTGCCTGGAGTAGGGGGTCCCCAAGGTCGAATTCACCCCTCCACTTT. It codes for CAWSRGSPRSNSPLHF.